One sample yielded the 25 T cell receptor beta chains listed below, sequenced in a study of T cell changes during pregnancy in multiple sclerosis. Method: immunoSEQ multiplex PCR; TCRdb's copy keeps in-frame clones and lacks some. The data show around 57,000 clones, over 80% seen once. The material was CD4+ T cells from peripheral blood mononuclear cells, obtained in the third trimester of pregnancy. These receptor sequences come from a female donor with multiple sclerosis, enrolled in a pregnancy study.

CDR3 nucleotide sequence: TGTGCCACCTCCGTAGGGGCGGGGAGCTCCTACGAGCAGTACTTC. Amino acid sequence: CATSVGAGSSYEQYF. This chain joins TRBV11-1 and TRBJ2-7, with D possibly matching TRBD2 (6 bases). V lost 10 bases and J 0 bases, leaving 19 bases between the germline ends. Germline V gene data show CDR1 as SGHAT and CDR2 as FQDESV (reference sequence). The CDR3 sequence is 15 residues long. The full variable domain, completed using reference TRBV11-1 and TRBJ2-7, is EAEVAQSPRYKITEKSQAVAFWCDPISGHATLYWYRQILGQGPELLVQFQDESVVDDSQLPKDRFSAERLKGVDSTLKIQPAELGDSAMYLCATSVGAGSSYEQYFGPGTRLTVT.

The rearrangement joins TRBV1 to TRBJ1-2. TRBV1 is a documented pseudogene. The CDR3 consists of 15 residues. CDR3 bases: TGCACCAGCAGCCAAGATATGGGGGGGCGAGATGGCTACACCTTC. Protein: CTSSQDMGGRDGYTF.

The rearrangement uses TRBV7-2 and TRBJ2-3; 9 bases are a match to TRBD2. The CDR3 is made up of 18 amino acids. Trimming at V came to 2 bases and at J to 1 base, leaving 10 bases not matched to a gene. Germline assignment: CDR1 SGHTA and CDR2 FQGNSA. This CDR3 is CASSLWVWASGGTDTQYF. The CDR3 region has the DNA TGTGCCAGCAGCTTATGGGTGTGGGCTAGCGGGGGCACAGATACGCAGTATTTT.

The rearrangement uses TRBV6-1 and TRBJ2-1; 7 bases line up with TRBD2. This CDR3 contains 14 residues. CDR1 and CDR2 (germline): MNHNS, SASEGT. The trim removed 8 bases at V and 4 bases at J, leaving 8 bases unmatched. The CDR3 loop reads CASGDYRGYNEQFF. The CDR3 region has the DNA TGTGCCAGCGGGGACTACAGAGGATACAATGAGCAGTTCTTC.

The chain combines TRBV2 with TRBJ2-2; 7 bases match TRBD1. The CDR3 extends over 15 amino acids. The V segment lost 2 bases and the J segment 4 bases; nucleotides outside the gene matches: 4. Germline V gene sequence: CDR1 SNHLY, CDR2 FYNNEI. CDR3 sequence: CASSELQGFTGELFF. The CDR3 DNA sequence: TGTGCCAGCAGTGAACTACAGGGGTTCACCGGGGAGCTGTTTTTT.

The genes are TRBV7-9 and TRBJ2-5; unclear D gene. The germline V gene has CDR1 SEHNR and CDR2 FQNEAQ (reference sequence). The CDR3 covers 12 residues. V dropped 2 bases and J dropped 4 bases, with 5 bases sitting between them. The CDR3 loop reads CASSLSGETQYF. CDR3 sequence (DNA): TGTGCCAGCAGCTTATCAGGAGAGACCCAGTACTTC.

The rearrangement uses TRBV18 and TRBJ2-2, with D possibly matching TRBD2 (6 bases). There are 13 residues in the CDR3. Germline V CDR1 and CDR2: KGHSH, LQKENI. V lost 4 bases and J 3 bases, leaving 6 bases between the germline ends. The DNA of the CDR3 is TGTGCCAGCTCACGACTAGACACCGGGGAGCTGTTTTTT. This codes for CASSRLDTGELFF.

The chain joins TRBV9 to TRBJ2-7, with D possibly being TRBD2 (5 bases). CDR1 and CDR2 from the germline V gene are SGDLS and YYNGEE. Trimming shortened V by 0 bases and J by 9 bases, and 16 bases separated the two germline ends. The CDR3 length is 14 residues. CDR3 amino acids: CASSVGISFRGQYF. The CDR3 DNA sequence: TGTGCCAGCAGCGTAGGGATCAGCTTTCGGGGGCAGTACTTC.

J is TRBJ2-1 and V is TRBV9, with 7 bases matching TRBD1. CDR1 is SGDLS and CDR2 is YYNGEE in the germline V gene. V lost 2 bases to trimming and J lost 9 bases; unmatched junction nucleotides: 14. There are 16 residues in the CDR3. This CDR3 reads CASSVGDRAQSAEQFF. DNA for the CDR3: TGTGCCAGCAGCGTTGGGGACAGAGCGCAGAGTGCTGAGCAGTTCTTC.

The chain carries TRBV7-9 and TRBJ1-2; D not resolved. Germline values: CDR1 SEHNR, CDR2 FQNEAQ (reference sequence). The CDR3 is made up of 13 amino acids. V was trimmed by 0 bases and J by 5 bases, leaving 7 bases between them. As DNA, the CDR3 is TGTGCCAGCAGCTTAGCCCGGGATTATGGCTACACCTTC. It translates to CASSLARDYGYTF.

The chain couples TRBV29-1 to TRBJ1-2; tentatively, D is TRBD1 (5 bases). The CDR3 consists of 12 residues. V was cut by 6 bases and J by 4 bases, with 12 bases left in between. CDR1 is SQVTM, CDR2 ANQGSEA, per germline. The CDR3: CSVVRGGYGYTF. The CDR3 DNA is TGCAGCGTCGTGCGGGGGGGCTATGGCTACACCTTC.

This chain links TRBV29-1 with TRBJ2-3; TRBD2 matches at 8 bases. The CDR3 spans 15 residues. J lost 4 bases, V lost 4 bases, and 10 bases had no gene match. Germline lookup yields CDR1 SQVTM and CDR2 ANQGSEA. The CDR3 reads CSVGGPAGEPDTQYF. In nucleotides, the CDR3 is TGCAGCGTTGGGGGCCCAGCGGGAGAGCCAGATACGCAGTATTTT.

The chain combines TRBV5-1 with TRBJ1-2; no reliable D call. This CDR3 is built from 14 residues. In germline, CDR1 is SGHRS, CDR2 YFSETQ. V lost 0 bases and J lost 3, with 9 bases in between. The CDR3 DNA reads as TGCGCCAGCAGCTTGGACCCGACTTACTATGGCTACACCTTC. Translation: CASSLDPTYYGYTF.

V usage is TRBV14 and J usage is TRBJ1-6; D unclear. Germline V gives CDR1 SGHDN, CDR2 FVKESK. The CDR3 length is 13 residues. V was shortened by 1 base and J by 9 bases, with 7 bases between the two germline ends. The CDR3 loop reads CASSQAPLSPLHF. The CDR3 DNA follows: TGTGCCAGCAGCCAAGCACCACTTTCACCCCTCCACTTT.

This clone was seen a few times. The V and J genes are TRBV15 and TRBJ2-7; D gene uncertain. The germline gives CDR1 LNHNV, CDR2 YYDKDF (reference sequence). V lost 5 bases, J lost 3 bases, and 11 bases lay in between. CDR3 length equals 13 residues. This CDR3 reads CATSRHTFYEQYF. The CDR3, as DNA: TGTGCCACCAGCCGACATACCTTCTACGAGCAGTACTTC.

The genes are TRBV28 and TRBJ1-1, with TRBD1 identical over 7 bases. There are 15 residues in the CDR3. Germline V CDR1 and CDR2: MDHEN, SYDVKM. The junction had 9 bases not matched to a gene; V was cut back by 5 bases and J by 3 bases. The CDR3 DNA follows: TGTGCCAGCAGTCCCCCGGGACAGTCACACACTGAAGCTTTCTTT. It codes for CASSPPGQSHTEAFF. The full variable domain, completed using reference TRBV28 and TRBJ1-1, is DVKVTQSSRYLVKRTGEKVFLECVQDMDHENMFWYRQDPGLGLRLIYFSYDVKMKEKGDIPEGYSVSREKKERFSLILESASTNQTSMYLCASSPPGQSHTEAFFGQGTRLTVV.

The chain combines TRBV2 with TRBJ1-5; 10 nucleotides match TRBD1. The CDR3 extends over 15 amino acids. The V and J ends lost 6 bases and 6 bases, in that order; junction bases with no gene match: 8. Germline CDR1 reads SNHLY; CDR2 reads FYNNEI. CDR3 sequence reads: CASRGDRGVGQPQHF. The CDR3 nucleotides are TGTGCCAGCAGAGGGGACAGGGGAGTAGGTCAGCCCCAGCATTTT.

The chain employs TRBV5-5 and TRBJ1-5; D perhaps matches TRBD1 (5 bases). Trimming removed 0 bases from V and 4 bases from J, with 8 bases in between. CDR3 size: 14 residues. In germline, CDR1 is SGHKS, CDR2 YYEKEE (reference sequence). Written as DNA, the CDR3 is TGTGCCAGCAGCTTGGGACAGTCAAATCAGCCCCAGCATTTT. Its translation is CASSLGQSNQPQHF.

The chain uses TRBV5-1 and TRBJ2-3; 7 nucleotides align to TRBD2. Germline CDR1 is SGHRS and CDR2 is YFSETQ. The junction had 7 bases not matched to a gene; V was cut back by 5 bases and J by 1 base. The CDR3 is made up of 15 amino acids. The CDR3 region is CASRFNAGGTDTQYF. In DNA form, the CDR3 reads TGCGCCAGCAGGTTTAATGCGGGAGGCACAGATACGCAGTATTTT. Full variable domain (missing parts from reference TRBV5-1 and TRBJ2-3): KAGVTQTPRYLIKTRGQQVTLSCSPISGHRSVSWYQQTPGQGLQFLFEYFSETQRNKGNFPGRFSGRQFSNSRSEMNVSTLELGDSALYLCASRFNAGGTDTQYFGPGTRLTVL.

The chain joins TRBV12-5 to TRBJ1-1; D gene ambiguous. CDR3 size: 13 residues. V was shortened by 2 bases and J by 2 bases, with 6 bases between the two germline ends. CDR1 and CDR2 (germline): LGHNT, FRNRAP. In DNA form, the CDR3 reads TGTGCTAGTGGTTTGTCCTTCAACACTGAAGCTTTCTTT. It translates to CASGLSFNTEAFF. The full variable domain, completed using reference TRBV12-5 and TRBJ1-1, is DARVTQTPRHKVTEMGQEVTMRCQPILGHNTVFWYRQTMMQGLELLAYFRNRAPLDDSGMPKDRFSAEMPDATLATLKIQPSEPRDSAVYFCASGLSFNTEAFFGQGTRLTVV.

The gene calls are TRBV5-1 and TRBJ1-1; the D gene is possibly TRBD1 (5 bases). The CDR3 consists of 14 residues. Germline V CDR1 and CDR2: SGHRS, YFSETQ. Trimming left V 2 bases short and J 2 bases short, with 10 bases between. As DNA, the CDR3 is TGCGCCAGCAGCTTTGAAGGGGCCAACACTGAAGCTTTCTTT. This sequence encodes CASSFEGANTEAFF.

This clone has a single count. The chain recombines TRBV29-1 with TRBJ2-2; D possibly corresponds to TRBD2 (5 bases). The length of the CDR3 is 14 residues. Per germline, CDR1 SQVTM and CDR2 ANQGSEA. V lost 2 bases and J lost 1, with 8 bases in between. CDR3 residues: CSVERGLNTGELFF. As DNA, the CDR3 is TGCAGCGTTGAACGCGGGTTGAACACCGGGGAGCTGTTTTTT.

This clone was detected a few times. This chain joins TRBV7-9 and TRBJ1-4; the match to TRBD1 covers 8 bases. Germline CDR1 is SEHNR and CDR2 is FQNEAQ (reference sequence). This CDR3 is built from 15 residues. The J segment lost 6 bases and the V segment lost 5 bases, leaving 8 bases of the junction unmatched. The CDR3 here is CASSATTGAHEKLFF. The CDR3 bases are TGTGCCAGCAGCGCAACGACAGGGGCTCATGAAAAACTGTTTTTT.

The V and J genes are TRBV28 and TRBJ1-5; 9 positions agree with TRBD1. This CDR3 has 15 residues. CDR1 is MDHEN, CDR2 SYDVKM, per germline. V lost 3 bases, J lost 6 bases, and 6 bases stayed unmatched. The CDR3 sequence: CASSFYGQGFQPQHF. As DNA, the CDR3 is TGTGCCAGCAGTTTTTATGGACAGGGGTTTCAGCCCCAGCATTTT.

This rearrangement joins TRBV7-6 to TRBJ1-1, with D tentatively TRBD1 (6 bases). The germline V and J ends were trimmed by 2 bases and 1 base, with 14 bases remaining between them. The CDR3 is made up of 16 amino acids. Germline CDR1 reads SGHVS; CDR2 reads FNYEAQ. The CDR3 nucleotides are TGTGCCAGCAGCTTAAAGGGCAGGGGACCGAACACTGAAGCTTTCTTT. Its translation: CASSLKGRGPNTEAFF. The full variable domain, its missing parts supplied by reference TRBV7-6 and TRBJ1-1, is GAGVSQSPRYKVTKRGQDVALRCDPISGHVSLYWYRQALGQGPEFLTYFNYEAQQDKSGLPNDRFSAERPEGSISTLTIQRTEQRDSAMYRCASSLKGRGPNTEAFFGQGTRLTVV.